A selection of T cell receptor beta chains follows, all from one sample in a study of OX40 agonist ivuxolimab in advanced cancers. TCRdb keeps only in-frame clones here, not all; method: immunoSEQ multiplex PCR. The sample holds about 84,000 clones, nearly 90% seen once. The sample was CD4+ or CD8+ T cells sorted from blood, taken in a trial of the OX40 agonist ivuxolimab. The receptors stem from an adult with an advanced solid tumor such as melanoma, head and neck, liver or kidney cancer. CDR3s include the opening cysteine and the closing phenylalanine or tryptophan. A D gene is named only where the DNA matches it firmly. The size entry is marked missing in some rows and otherwise reads once, few, many or a size class.

clone size,D gene,J gene,V gene,CDR3 protein,CDR3 DNA
once,TRBD1,TRBJ1-3,TRBV5-6,CASSFGTASGNTIYF,TGTGCCAGCAGCTTCGGGACAGCATCTGGAAACACCATATATTTT
.,.,TRBJ2-1,TRBV6-5,CASSYGGNSYNEQFF,TGTGCCAGCAGTTACGGGGGGAACTCCTACAATGAGCAGTTCTTC
.,.,TRBJ1-4,TRBV18,CASSPRAELGEKLFF,TGTGCCAGCTCACCAAGGGCGGAGTTGGGTGAAAAACTGTTTTTT
.,TRBD2,TRBJ2-1,TRBV5-1,CASSGTSGYNEQFF,TGCGCCAGCAGCGGGACTAGCGGCTACAATGAGCAGTTCTTC
.,TRBD1,TRBJ2-1,TRBV7-8,CASSPTGGFYNEQFF,TGTGCCAGCAGCCCGACAGGGGGCTTCTACAATGAGCAGTTCTTC
.,.,TRBJ2-1,TRBV18,CASSRARTNYNEQFF,TGTGCCAGCTCACGAGCGAGGACAAACTACAATGAGCAGTTCTTC
.,.,TRBJ1-2,TRBV6-5,CASSSDGAYGYTF,TGTGCCAGCAGTTCCGACGGAGCCTATGGCTACACCTTC
.,.,TRBJ2-5,TRBV9,CASSVDVGREETQYF,TGTGCCAGCAGCGTAGATGTAGGGCGTGAAGAGACCCAGTACTTC
.,TRBD1,TRBJ1-5,TRBV28,CASSITGGQGGQPQHF,TGTGCCAGCAGTATCACGGGCGGACAGGGGGGTCAGCCCCAGCATTTT
.,.,TRBJ1-4,TRBV27,CASSSGNEKLFF,TGTGCCAGCAGTTCGGGCAATGAAAAACTGTTTTTT
.,.,TRBJ1-2,TRBV4-2,CASSQGEEGNYGYTF,TGTGCCAGCAGCCAAGGGGAGGAAGGAAACTATGGCTACACCTTC
once,.,TRBJ2-1,TRBV7-9,CASSLMGRGPSYNEQFF,TGTGCCAGCAGCTTAATGGGCAGGGGTCCGTCCTACAATGAGCAGTTCTTC
.,.,TRBJ2-3,TRBV5-1,CASSTTGPNTQYF,TGCGCCAGCAGCACCACAGGACCCAATACGCAGTATTTT
.,TRBD2,TRBJ2-3,TRBV5-1,CASRSGGISTDTQYF,TGCGCCAGCAGGTCGGGAGGGATTAGCACAGATACGCAGTATTTT
.,.,TRBJ2-2,TRBV27,CASAEWAGELFF,TGTGCCAGCGCCGAATGGGCCGGGGAGCTGTTTTTT
.,.,TRBJ1-2,TRBV19,CASSIMGYGYTF,TGTGCCAGTAGTATAATGGGATATGGCTACACCTTC
.,.,TRBJ1-2,TRBV28,CASSLRGYGYTF,TGTGCCAGCAGCCTCCGGGGCTATGGCTACACCTTC
few,TRBD2,TRBJ2-3,TRBV7-3,CASSSGQGLRTDTQYF,TGTGCCAGCAGCTCCGGCCAGGGACTACGGACAGATACGCAGTATTTT
.,.,TRBJ2-2,TRBV5-1,CASSLVRTYQATGELFF,TGCGCCAGCAGCTTGGTCCGGACATACCAGGCCACCGGGGAGCTGTTTTTT
.,.,TRBJ1-2,TRBV7-3,CASSLSHESLYGYTF,TGTGCCAGCAGCTTAAGTCACGAGTCGTTATATGGCTACACCTTC
once,.,TRBJ2-7,TRBV5-1,CASSLMGAYEQYF,TGCGCCAGCAGCTTGATGGGGGCCTACGAGCAGTACTTC
.,.,TRBJ2-1,TRBV2,CASSTIGGSYNEQFF,TGTGCCAGCAGCACAATCGGAGGCTCCTACAATGAGCAGTTCTTC
.,.,TRBJ1-2,TRBV6-1,CASSESRDEDGYTF,TGTGCCAGCAGTGAAAGCAGGGATGAGGATGGCTACACCTTC
.,.,TRBJ1-1,TRBV11-1,CASSLAVRNTEAFF,TGTGCCAGCAGCTTAGCCGTCAGGAACACTGAAGCTTTCTTT
.,.,TRBJ1-2,TRBV18,CASSPMSHWSVGGYTF,TGTGCCAGCTCACCAATGAGTCACTGGTCCGTCGGTGGCTACACCTTC
.,.,TRBJ1-1,TRBV5-6,CASSYRVTNTEAFF,TGTGCCAGCAGCTACCGGGTTACGAACACTGAAGCTTTCTTT
.,.,TRBJ2-3,TRBV27,CASSFGLRTDTQYF,TGTGCCAGCAGTTTCGGACTGCGCACAGATACGCAGTATTTT